Each of the 15 T cell receptor beta chains below was sequenced from the same sample in a study of low-dose radiotherapy and immunotherapy resistance in tumors. Time point in this sample: before trial treatment. With a constant-region primer and a V-primer adapter, TCRs were subjected to approximately 21 PCR cycles of amplification. TCRdb re-analysed the reads in MiXCR, keeping a single row per CDR3 protein. This table holds about 50,000 distinct CDR3 sequences, roughly 10% found once. Sample: PBMCs, taken before treatment. The receptors stem from a female donor with ovarian cancer.

This clonotype was seen ten or more times. The chain joins TRBV3-1 to TRBJ1-1; no definite D call. Germline V gene data show CDR1 as LGHDT and CDR2 as YNNKEL (reference sequence). The CDR3 length is 16 residues. Trimming cost V 1 base and J 3 bases, with 15 bases left between them. The chain's CDR3 is CASSQGGHRSDTEAFF. The CDR3 DNA reads TGTGCCAGCAGCCAAGGAGGGCACAGATCCGACACTGAAGCTTTCTTT.

This clonotype occurred many times. The chain uses TRBV5-4 and TRBJ2-1; D possibly corresponds to TRBD2 (6 bases). With 2 bases removed from V and 6 bases from J, the gap between germline ends came to 15 bases. The CDR3 contains 15 residues. Germline V CDR1 and CDR2: SGHNT, YYREEE (reference sequence). CDR3 sequence: CASSFSAGRLNEQFF. CDR3 DNA sequence: TGTGCCAGCAGCTTCTCAGCGGGTCGACTCAATGAGCAGTTCTTC.

This clonotype was recorded many times. This chain links TRBV5-1 with TRBJ2-1; D gene unclear. Trimming cost V 0 bases and J 6 bases, with 7 bases left between them. The CDR3 has 13 amino acids. Germline loops: CDR1 SGHRS, CDR2 YFSETQ. The CDR3 DNA follows: TGCGCCAGCAGCTTGGAGGGATTCAATGAGCAGTTCTTC. The encoded protein is CASSLEGFNEQFF. Using reference TRBV5-1 and TRBJ2-1 for the parts outside the CDR3, the full variable domain is KAGVTQTPRYLIKTRGQQVTLSCSPISGHRSVSWYQQTPGQGLQFLFEYFSETQRNKGNFPGRFSGRQFSNSRSEMNVSTLELGDSALYLCASSLEGFNEQFFGPGTRLTVL.

This clonotype occurred many times. The chain recombines TRBV6-6 with TRBJ2-7; the D is unclear. In germline, CDR1 is MNHNY, CDR2 SVGAGI (reference sequence). Trimming shortened V by 8 bases and J by 3 bases, and 17 bases separated the two germline ends. The CDR3 loop spans 14 amino acids. The CDR3 nucleotides are TGTGCCAGCGGGGTCGCGGAAGGGCTCTACGAGCAGTACTTC. Protein sequence: CASGVAEGLYEQYF.

This clonotype was counted ten times or more. The chain combines TRBV28 with TRBJ2-5, with unresolved D. V lost 6 bases to trimming and J lost 4 bases, with 12 bases between them. The CDR3 contains 13 residues. CDR1 is MDHEN and CDR2 is SYDVKM in the germline V gene. The CDR3 here is CASREGHRETQYF. CDR3 sequence (DNA): TGTGCCAGCAGGGAAGGTCACCGAGAGACCCAGTACTTC.

This clonotype was picked up many times. This sequence joins TRBV6-2 or TRBV6-3 and TRBJ1-6; possible D gene TRBD1, 5 bases. Germline assignment: CDR1 MNHEY and CDR2 SVGEGT. The CDR3 loop spans 15 amino acids. The V gene lost 2 bases and the J gene lost 9 bases, with 14 bases spanning the gap. CDR3 sequence (DNA): TGTGCCAGCAGTTACCAGGGTACAGGACGTTCACCCCTCCACTTT. The encoded protein is CASSYQGTGRSPLHF.

This clonotype was seen many times. The rearrangement links TRBV18 to TRBJ2-7; perhaps TRBD2 as D (5 bases). Trimming shortened V by 5 bases and J by 9 bases, and 11 bases separated the two germline ends. The CDR3 is 11 amino acids. CDR1 is KGHSH, CDR2 LQKENI, per germline. The CDR3 here is CASSNTRGQYF. The CDR3 bases are TGTGCCAGCTCAAACACACGGGGGCAGTACTTC.

This clonotype was counted ten times or more. The chain links TRBV4-2 to TRBJ1-5; possible D gene TRBD1, 5 bases. Germline V lookup: CDR1 LGHNA, CDR2 YNFKEQ. The CDR3 contains 17 residues. With 0 bases removed from V and 0 bases from J, the gap between germline ends came to 12 bases. CDR3 sequence (DNA): TGTGCCAGCAGCCAAGATGTGAAGGGGAATAGCAATCAGCCCCAGCATTTT. This gives the protein CASSQDVKGNSNQPQHF.

This clonotype was seen ten or more times. This rearrangement joins TRBV5-4 to TRBJ2-7; 10 bases align to TRBD1. V shed 4 bases and J 2 bases; nucleotides not matched to a gene: 6. CDR1 is SGHNT, CDR2 YYREEE, per germline (reference sequence). CDR3 length equals 15 residues. The CDR3 DNA sequence: TGTGCCAGCAGCAAAAGGGGGACAGGGGCCTACGAGCAGTACTTC. Translation: CASSKRGTGAYEQYF. Full variable domain (missing parts from reference TRBV5-4 and TRBJ2-7): ETGVTQSPTHLIKTRGQQVTLRCSSQSGHNTVSWYQQALGQGPQFIFQYYREEENGRGNFPPRFSGLQFPNYSSELNVNALELDDSALYLCASSKRGTGAYEQYFGPGTRLTVT.

This clonotype was counted at least ten times. The V and J genes are TRBV10-3 and TRBJ1-1, with D unclear. The V gene's germline CDR1 is ENHRY and CDR2 SYGVKD. This CDR3 is built from 14 residues. Trimming left V 7 bases short and J 4 bases short, with 16 bases between. CDR3 DNA sequence: TGTGCCATCACCCTGGACGGAGGGAGCACTGAAGCTTTCTTT. This sequence encodes CAITLDGGSTEAFF.

There are many counts of this clonotype. The V call is TRBV5-5, the J call TRBJ1-2; no reliable D call. Germline-derived CDR1 and CDR2 are SGHKS and YYEKEE (reference sequence). The CDR3 spans 17 residues. V gave up 4 bases and J gave up 0 bases, with 19 bases separating them. The CDR3 protein is CASSTDSRGFANYGYTF. The DNA for the CDR3 is TGTGCCAGCAGCACCGATTCACGGGGTTTCGCTAACTATGGCTACACCTTC.

A few counts support this clonotype. The chain joins TRBV2 to TRBJ2-1; a possible D gene is TRBD2 (6 bases). Trimming shortened V by 5 bases and J by 0 bases, and 8 bases separated the two germline ends. CDR1 and CDR2 from the germline V gene are SNHLY and FYNNEI. The CDR3 has 14 amino acids. The CDR3 loop is CASSWDSSYNEQFF. CDR3 nucleotide sequence: TGTGCCAGCAGTTGGGACTCCTCCTACAATGAGCAGTTCTTC.

This clonotype was seen repeatedly, ten times or more. The chain has TRBV20-1 and TRBJ1-1; D remains ambiguous. Trimming took off 1 base at V and 1 base at J, with 19 bases between the two ends. CDR3 length: 17 residues. The germline V gene has CDR1 DFQATT and CDR2 SNEGSKA (reference sequence). The CDR3: CSARAWRAGVGNTEAFF. Written as DNA, the CDR3 is TGCAGTGCTAGAGCGTGGAGGGCAGGCGTCGGGAACACTGAAGCTTTCTTT.

This clonotype was counted at least ten times. The chain has TRBV20-1 and TRBJ2-1, with TRBD2 matching over 8 bases. The trim removed 6 bases at V and 4 bases at J, leaving 5 bases unmatched. CDR3 length equals 13 residues. From germline, CDR1 is DFQATT and CDR2 SNEGSKA (reference sequence). The CDR3 spells CSAASGLYNEQFF. DNA for the CDR3: TGCAGTGCGGCTAGCGGGCTATACAATGAGCAGTTCTTC.

This clonotype was observed at least ten times. The chain couples TRBV27 to TRBJ2-2; D not resolved. Looked up from germline, CDR1 is MNHEY and CDR2 is SMNVEV (reference sequence). There are 12 residues in the CDR3. Deletions cut 3 bases from V and 5 bases from J, with 4 bases between. CDR3: CASSFGTGELFF. The CDR3 DNA follows: TGTGCCAGCAGTTTTGGGACCGGGGAGCTGTTTTTT.